Each of the 16 T cell receptor beta chains below was sequenced from the same sample in a study of neurological immune-mediated disorders. Via MiXCR, TCRdb re-called the 5' RACE reads, giving one row per CDR3 protein. The table records approximately 68,000 distinct CDR3 sequences, approximately 5% of them present only once. The sequencing input was PBMCs. These receptors all come from a woman in her seventies with multiple sclerosis.

The chain recombines TRBV27 with TRBJ2-1; a possible D gene is TRBD2 (6 bases). V was shortened by 2 bases and J by 0 bases, with 8 bases between the two germline ends. Per germline, CDR1 MNHEY and CDR2 SMNVEV (reference sequence). This CDR3 spans 15 amino acids. CDR3 residues: CASSLQEGSYNEQFF. CDR3 bases: TGTGCCAGCAGTTTACAGGAGGGCTCCTACAATGAGCAGTTCTTC.

This clonotype has more than one count but fewer than ten. This chain uses TRBV7-2 with TRBJ1-4; 7 positions agree with TRBD1. CDR1 is SGHTA, CDR2 FQGNSA, per germline. Trimming took 5 bases from V and 6 from J; bases not matched to a gene: 6. The CDR3 is made up of 14 amino acids. CDR3 in DNA: TGTGCCAGCAGCACTACGACAGGGCATGAAAAACTGTTTTTT. Protein: CASSTTTGHEKLFF.

This clonotype was detected many times. The chain uses TRBV7-2 and TRBJ2-5; no reliable D call. V was shortened by 0 bases and J by 5 bases, with 4 bases between the two germline ends. Germline V lookup: CDR1 SGHTA, CDR2 FQGNSA. This CDR3 contains 12 residues. In DNA form, the CDR3 reads TGTGCCAGCAGCTTAGCGAGGGAGACCCAGTACTTC. It yields the protein CASSLARETQYF.

This clonotype was recorded at least ten times. The V call is TRBV7-2, the J call TRBJ2-2; tentatively, D is TRBD1 (5 bases). CDR1 and CDR2 (germline): SGHTA, FQGNSA. V lost 1 base and J 4 bases, leaving 10 bases between the germline ends. The CDR3 runs 15 residues. CDR3 bases: TGTGCCAGCAGCTTAGAGGGGCTAGGCACCGGGGAGCTGTTTTTT. It encodes CASSLEGLGTGELFF.

This clonotype was observed a handful of times. The chain employs TRBV7-2 and TRBJ2-3; D is ambiguous. This CDR3 contains 16 residues. CDR1 SGHTA and CDR2 FQGNSA come from the germline V gene. Trimming stripped 4 bases from V and 0 bases from J, with 14 bases between. The chain's CDR3 is CASSSQVNPSTDTQYF. CDR3 nucleotide sequence: TGTGCCAGCAGCTCCCAGGTTAACCCTAGCACAGATACGCAGTATTTT. Drawing the rest from reference TRBV7-2 and TRBJ2-3, the complete variable domain is GAGVSQSPSNKVTEKGKDVELRCDPISGHTALYWYRQSLGQGLEFLIYFQGNSAPDKSGLPSDRFSAERTGGSVSTLTIQRTQQEDSAVYLCASSSQVNPSTDTQYFGPGTRLTVL.

This clonotype was counted at least ten times. This chain joins TRBV12-3 or TRBV12-4 and TRBJ2-7; TRBD1 might be the D (6 bases). V lost 4 bases and J lost 1, with 8 bases in between. This CDR3 is 13 amino acids long. CDR3 amino acids: CASSSGDSYEQYF. The CDR3 bases are TGTGCCAGCAGTTCAGGGGATTCCTACGAGCAGTACTTC.

This clonotype was observed at least ten times. The V gene is TRBV5-1, the J gene TRBJ2-7, with 8 bases identical to TRBD2. The ends lost 1 base at V and 5 bases at J; junction bases unmatched: 2. The germline CDR1 and CDR2 sequences are SGHRS and YFSETQ. The CDR3 loop spans 13 amino acids. This CDR3 is CASSLQTSDEQYF. CDR3 sequence (DNA): TGCGCCAGCAGCTTGCAGACTAGCGACGAGCAGTACTTC. The complete variable domain, with remaining parts taken from reference TRBV5-1 and TRBJ2-7, reads KAGVTQTPRYLIKTRGQQVTLSCSPISGHRSVSWYQQTPGQGLQFLFEYFSETQRNKGNFPGRFSGRQFSNSRSEMNVSTLELGDSALYLCASSLQTSDEQYFGPGTRLTVT.

This clonotype has just a few counts. The junction shows a germline mismatch at one end, possibly a read error. V is TRBV5-1 and J is TRBJ1-6; 9 nucleotides agree with TRBD1. The CDR3 totals 16 residues. Germline assignment: CDR1 SGHRS and CDR2 YFSETQ. Here the CDR3 reads CASSSVGQGPGSPLHF. CDR3 sequence (DNA): TGCGCCAGCAGCTCCGTCGGACAGGGGCCGGGTTCACCCCTACACTTT. The whole variable domain, filled in from reference TRBV5-1 and TRBJ1-6, reads KAGVTQTPRYLIKTRGQQVTLSCSPISGHRSVSWYQQTPGQGLQFLFEYFSETQRNKGNFPGRFSGRQFSNSRSEMNVSTLELGDSALYLCASSSVGQGPGSPLHFGNGTRLTVT.

This clonotype was recorded a few times. A much larger clone is a single base away; this may be a read error. The gene calls are TRBV5-5 and TRBJ1-6; TRBD1 is a possible D gene (5 bases). The germline V gene encodes CDR1 SGHKS and CDR2 YYEKEE (reference sequence). The CDR3 consists of 14 residues. Here the CDR3 DNA reads TGTGCCAGCAGCTTTCAGGGAAGGGATTCACCCCTCAACTTT. Translation gives CASSFQGRDSPLNF.

At least ten counts were recorded for this clonotype. The chain combines TRBV12-3 or TRBV12-4 with TRBJ1-2; D ambiguous. Deletions cut 1 base from V and 3 bases from J, with 6 bases between. The CDR3 consists of 13 residues. Here the CDR3 reads CASSLVADYGYTF. In nucleotides, the CDR3 is TGTGCCAGCAGTTTAGTCGCGGACTATGGCTACACCTTC.

This clonotype was counted many times. The chain uses TRBV7-8 and TRBJ2-3; 9 nucleotides align to TRBD1. This CDR3 has 18 residues. Germline assignment: CDR1 SGHVS and CDR2 FQNEAQ. V gave up 5 bases and J gave up 3 bases; unmatched junction bases: 15. The CDR3 loop is CASSADRGGTGATDTQYF. The CDR3 DNA sequence: TGTGCCAGCAGCGCCGACAGGGGGGGGACGGGAGCGACAGATACGCAGTATTTT.

Judged by abundance, this clonotype is medium-sized. This chain uses TRBV20-1 with TRBJ2-1; D remains unclear. Looked up from germline, CDR1 is DFQATT and CDR2 is SNEGSKA (reference sequence). The CDR3 length is 11 residues. With 1 base removed from V and 9 bases from J, the gap between germline ends came to 7 bases. CDR3: CSARAEREQFF. The DNA for the CDR3 is TGCAGTGCTAGAGCAGAACGTGAGCAGTTCTTC.

This clonotype has only a few counts. The chain employs TRBV15 and TRBJ2-1; D is undetermined. V was trimmed by 0 bases and J by 2 bases, leaving 14 bases between them. This CDR3 comprises 17 residues. Germline values: CDR1 LNHNV, CDR2 YYDKDF (reference sequence). The CDR3 region is CATSRDGVLATYNEQFF. CDR3 nucleotides: TGTGCCACCAGCAGAGATGGGGTCTTAGCCACCTACAATGAGCAGTTCTTC.

This clonotype came up many times. V and J are TRBV5-1 and TRBJ2-1; 12 bases align to TRBD2. CDR3 length: 15 amino acids. Germline V gives CDR1 SGHRS, CDR2 YFSETQ. V was pared by 4 bases and J by 5 bases, with 4 bases of the junction left unmatched. CDR3 sequence reads: CASSIGLAGNNEQFF. Here the CDR3 DNA reads TGCGCCAGCAGCATCGGACTAGCGGGGAACAATGAGCAGTTCTTC.

This clonotype turned up a few times. The chain combines TRBV5-1 with TRBJ1-2, with 11 nucleotides matching TRBD1. V shed 9 bases, J shed 5 bases, and the junction held 6 bases outside the gene matches. This CDR3 has 13 residues. In germline, CDR1 is SGHRS, CDR2 YFSETQ. The CDR3 DNA is TGCGCCACCTCGGGACAGGGGGAATATGGCTACACCTTC. As protein: CATSGQGEYGYTF.

This clonotype showed up many times. The V gene is TRBV9, the J gene TRBJ2-6; D is ambiguous. V was trimmed by 0 bases and J by 1 base, leaving 11 bases between them. Germline V gene data show CDR1 as SGDLS and CDR2 as YYNGEE. This CDR3 comprises 17 residues. The CDR3 protein is CASSVEALVSGANVLTF. As DNA, the CDR3 is TGTGCCAGCAGCGTAGAGGCCCTCGTTTCTGGGGCCAACGTCCTGACTTTC.